This T cell receptor (beta chain) originates from a study of T cell responses to AZD1222 COVID-19 vaccine. Measured with immunoSEQ multiplex PCR; TCRdb has only the in-frame clones, and not every one. This sample yields some 200,000 clones, of which more than 80% are seen a single time; 5% to 7.5% belongs to the top ten. Material: peripheral blood, obtained on day 0 of AZD1222 vaccination. The TCR originated in an adult in good health.

The chain's CDR3 is CASRRGDRRGNQPQHF. As DNA, the CDR3 is TGTGCCAGCAGGAGGGGGGACAGGAGAGGCAATCAGCCCCAGCATTTT. V gene TRBV27 combines with J gene TRBJ1-5, with 8 bases matching TRBD1. The CDR3 loop spans 16 amino acids. V lost 6 bases, J lost 2 bases, and 9 bases stayed unmatched. Germline V lookup: CDR1 MNHEY, CDR2 SMNVEV (reference sequence).